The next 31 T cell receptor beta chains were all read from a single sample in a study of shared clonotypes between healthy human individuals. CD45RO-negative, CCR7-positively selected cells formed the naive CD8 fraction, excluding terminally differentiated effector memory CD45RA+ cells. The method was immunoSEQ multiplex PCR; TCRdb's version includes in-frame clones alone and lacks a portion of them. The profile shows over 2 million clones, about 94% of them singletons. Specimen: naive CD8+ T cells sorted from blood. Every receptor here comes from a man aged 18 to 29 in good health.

The CDR3 is CASRAYGTGQQETQYF. CDR3 bases: TGTGCCAGCAGAGCATACGGGACAGGGCAACAAGAGACCCAGTACTTC. The chain combines TRBV28 with TRBJ2-5; 9 bases fit TRBD1. Trimming took 6 bases from V and 2 from J; bases not matched to a gene: 10. Germline CDR1 reads MDHEN; CDR2 reads SYDVKM. This CDR3 contains 16 residues.

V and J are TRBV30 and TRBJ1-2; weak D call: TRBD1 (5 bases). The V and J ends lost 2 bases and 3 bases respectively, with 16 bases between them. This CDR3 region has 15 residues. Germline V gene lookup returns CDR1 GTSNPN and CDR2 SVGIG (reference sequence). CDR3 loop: CAWSNPPRGDYGYTF. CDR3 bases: TGTGCCTGGAGTAACCCGCCCCGGGGGGACTATGGCTACACCTTC.

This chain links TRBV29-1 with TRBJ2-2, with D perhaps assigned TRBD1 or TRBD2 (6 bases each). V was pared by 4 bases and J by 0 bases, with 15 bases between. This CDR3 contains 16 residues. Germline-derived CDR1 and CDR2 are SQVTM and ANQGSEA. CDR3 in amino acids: CSVVVLRGANTGELFF. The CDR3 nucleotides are TGCAGCGTTGTGGTTTTGAGGGGGGCGAACACCGGGGAGCTGTTTTTT.

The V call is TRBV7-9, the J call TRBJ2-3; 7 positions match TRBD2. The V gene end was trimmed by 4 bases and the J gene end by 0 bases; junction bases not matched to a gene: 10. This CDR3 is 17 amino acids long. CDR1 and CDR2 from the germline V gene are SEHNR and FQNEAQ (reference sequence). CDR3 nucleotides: TGTGCCAGCAGCTCGCCTGCTGGGGAGGGGAGCACAGATACGCAGTATTTT. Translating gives CASSSPAGEGSTDTQYF.

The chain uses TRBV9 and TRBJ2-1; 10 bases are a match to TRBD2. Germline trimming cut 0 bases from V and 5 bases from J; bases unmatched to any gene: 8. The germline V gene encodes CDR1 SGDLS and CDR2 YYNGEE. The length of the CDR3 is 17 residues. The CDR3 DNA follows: TGTGCCAGCAGCGTAGCTGAGAGCGGGAGGGCCCACAATGAGCAGTTCTTC. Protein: CASSVAESGRAHNEQFF.

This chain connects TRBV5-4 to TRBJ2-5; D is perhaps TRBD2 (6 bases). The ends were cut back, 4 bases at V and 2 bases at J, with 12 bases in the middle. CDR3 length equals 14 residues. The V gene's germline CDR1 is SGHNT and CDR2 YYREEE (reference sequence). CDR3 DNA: TGTGCCAGCAGCCCTATAGCGGAACAAGAGACCCAGTACTTC. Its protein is CASSPIAEQETQYF.

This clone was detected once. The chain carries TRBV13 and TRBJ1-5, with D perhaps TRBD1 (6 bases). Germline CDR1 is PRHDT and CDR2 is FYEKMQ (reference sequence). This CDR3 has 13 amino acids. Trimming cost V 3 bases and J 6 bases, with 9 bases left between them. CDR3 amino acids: CASSLGAAQPQHF. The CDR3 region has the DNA TGTGCCAGCAGCTTGGGGGCAGCTCAGCCCCAGCATTTT.

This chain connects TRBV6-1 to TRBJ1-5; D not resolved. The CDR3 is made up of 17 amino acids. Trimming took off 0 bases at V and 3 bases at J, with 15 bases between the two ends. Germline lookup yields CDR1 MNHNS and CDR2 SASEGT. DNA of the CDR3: TGTGCCAGCAGTGAAGCGCGCGGGCAGTCTATCAATCAGCCCCAGCATTTT. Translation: CASSEARGQSINQPQHF.

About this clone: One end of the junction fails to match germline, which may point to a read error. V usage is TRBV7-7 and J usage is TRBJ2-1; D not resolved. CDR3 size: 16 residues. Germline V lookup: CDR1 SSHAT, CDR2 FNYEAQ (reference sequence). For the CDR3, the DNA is TGTGCTAGCAGCTTAGGGCCCAGCGTCGCCTACAATGAGCAGTTCTTC. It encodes CASSLGPSVAYNEQFF.

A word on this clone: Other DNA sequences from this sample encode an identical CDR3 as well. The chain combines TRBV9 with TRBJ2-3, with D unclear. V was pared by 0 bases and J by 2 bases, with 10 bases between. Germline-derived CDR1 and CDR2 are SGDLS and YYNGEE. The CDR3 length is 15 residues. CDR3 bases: TGTGCCAGCAGCGTAGAGGGCGGATCCACAGATACGCAGTATTTT. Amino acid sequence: CASSVEGGSTDTQYF.

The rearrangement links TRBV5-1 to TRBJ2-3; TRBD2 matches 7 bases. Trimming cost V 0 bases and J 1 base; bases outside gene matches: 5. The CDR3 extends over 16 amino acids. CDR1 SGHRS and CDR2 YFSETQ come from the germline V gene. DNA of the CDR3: TGCGCCAGCAGCTTGGTCAGCGGGATCGGCACAGATACGCAGTATTTT. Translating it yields CASSLVSGIGTDTQYF. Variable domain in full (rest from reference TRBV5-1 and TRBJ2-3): KAGVTQTPRYLIKTRGQQVTLSCSPISGHRSVSWYQQTPGQGLQFLFEYFSETQRNKGNFPGRFSGRQFSNSRSEMNVSTLELGDSALYLCASSLVSGIGTDTQYFGPGTRLTVL.

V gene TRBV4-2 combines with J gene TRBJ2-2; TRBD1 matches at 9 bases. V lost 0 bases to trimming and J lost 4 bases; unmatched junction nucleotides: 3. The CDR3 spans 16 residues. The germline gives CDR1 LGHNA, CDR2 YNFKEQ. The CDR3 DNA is TGTGCCAGCAGCCAAGAAAAGACAGGGGGCACCGGGGAGCTGTTTTTT. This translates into CASSQEKTGGTGELFF.

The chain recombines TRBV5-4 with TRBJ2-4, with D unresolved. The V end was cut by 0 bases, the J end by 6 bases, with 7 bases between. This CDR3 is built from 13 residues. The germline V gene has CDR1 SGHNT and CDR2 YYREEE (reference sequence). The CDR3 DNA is TGTGCCAGCAGCTTGGAGTCTGCAAACATTCAGTACTTC. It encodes CASSLESANIQYF.

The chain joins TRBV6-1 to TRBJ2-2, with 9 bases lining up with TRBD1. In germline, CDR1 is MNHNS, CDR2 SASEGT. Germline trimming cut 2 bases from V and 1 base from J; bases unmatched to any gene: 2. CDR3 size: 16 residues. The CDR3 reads CASSEWGQGNTGELFF. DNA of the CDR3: TGTGCCAGCAGTGAATGGGGACAGGGGAACACCGGGGAGCTGTTTTTT.

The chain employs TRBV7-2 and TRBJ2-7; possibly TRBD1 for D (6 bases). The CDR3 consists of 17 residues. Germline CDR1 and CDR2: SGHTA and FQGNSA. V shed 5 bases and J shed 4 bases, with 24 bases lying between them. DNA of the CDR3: TGTGCCAGCAGCCCAGCTAAGGGGGAGCCCGCTTTTTACGAGCAGTACTTC. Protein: CASSPAKGEPAFYEQYF.

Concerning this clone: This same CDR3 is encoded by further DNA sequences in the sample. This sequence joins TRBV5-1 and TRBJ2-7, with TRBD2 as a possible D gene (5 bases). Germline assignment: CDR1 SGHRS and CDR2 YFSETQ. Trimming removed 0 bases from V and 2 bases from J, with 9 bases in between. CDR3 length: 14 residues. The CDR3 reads CASSLGGSPYEQYF. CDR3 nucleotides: TGCGCCAGCAGCTTGGGAGGGAGCCCCTACGAGCAGTACTTC.

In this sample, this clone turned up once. CDR3 bases: TGTGCCAGCAGCGTAGGACAGGGACTCTACGAGCAGTACTTC. Protein sequence: CASSVGQGLYEQYF. The chain links TRBV9 to TRBJ2-7; a weak D match, TRBD1 (7 bases). CDR3 length: 14 residues. CDR1 is SGDLS, CDR2 YYNGEE, per germline. V was pared by 0 bases and J by 3 bases, with 10 bases between.

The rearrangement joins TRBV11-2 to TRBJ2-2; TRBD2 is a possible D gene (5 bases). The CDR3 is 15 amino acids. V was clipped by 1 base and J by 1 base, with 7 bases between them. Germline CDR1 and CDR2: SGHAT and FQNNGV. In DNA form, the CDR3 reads TGTGCCAGCAGCTTAGTGGACTGGAACACCGGGGAGCTGTTTTTT. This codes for CASSLVDWNTGELFF.

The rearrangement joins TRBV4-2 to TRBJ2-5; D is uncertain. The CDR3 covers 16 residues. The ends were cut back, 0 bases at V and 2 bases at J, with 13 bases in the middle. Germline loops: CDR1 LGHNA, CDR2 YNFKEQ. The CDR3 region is CASSQEAASLQETQYF. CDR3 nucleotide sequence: TGTGCCAGCAGCCAAGAGGCGGCCAGCTTACAAGAGACCCAGTACTTC.

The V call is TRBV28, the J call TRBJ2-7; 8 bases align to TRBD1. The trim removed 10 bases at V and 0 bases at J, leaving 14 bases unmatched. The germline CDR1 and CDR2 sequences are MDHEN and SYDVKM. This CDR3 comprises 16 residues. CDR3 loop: CAILAGTGQDSYEQYF. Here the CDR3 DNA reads TGTGCCATCCTCGCCGGGACGGGACAGGACTCCTACGAGCAGTACTTC.

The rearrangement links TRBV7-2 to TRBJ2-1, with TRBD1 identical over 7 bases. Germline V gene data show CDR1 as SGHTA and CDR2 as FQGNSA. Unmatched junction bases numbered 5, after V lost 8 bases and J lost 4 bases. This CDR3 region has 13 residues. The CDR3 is CASGDRNYNEQFF. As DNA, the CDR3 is TGTGCCAGCGGGGACAGAAATTACAATGAGCAGTTCTTC.

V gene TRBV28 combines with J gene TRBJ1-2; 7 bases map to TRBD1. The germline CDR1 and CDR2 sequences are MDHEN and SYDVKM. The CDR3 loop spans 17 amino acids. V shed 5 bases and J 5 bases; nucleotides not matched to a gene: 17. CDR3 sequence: CASSVFSGTALGYGYTF. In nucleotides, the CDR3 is TGTGCCAGCAGTGTTTTTTCCGGGACAGCGCTGGGGTATGGCTACACCTTC.

CDR3 DNA sequence: TGTGCCACCCTCCCCTGGGGGGGGACCAACGAGCAGTACTTC. Translated: CATLPWGGTNEQYF. V usage is TRBV6-6 and J usage is TRBJ2-7; 7 bases map to TRBD2. This CDR3 contains 14 residues. V lost 10 bases and J lost 5; bases outside the gene matches: 14. In germline, CDR1 is MNHNY, CDR2 SVGAGI (reference sequence).

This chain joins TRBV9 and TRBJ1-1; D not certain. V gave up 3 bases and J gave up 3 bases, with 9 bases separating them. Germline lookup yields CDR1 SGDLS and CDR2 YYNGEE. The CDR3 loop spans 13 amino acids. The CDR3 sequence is CASSAPLDTEAFF. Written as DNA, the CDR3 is TGTGCCAGCAGCGCCCCATTGGACACTGAAGCTTTCTTT.

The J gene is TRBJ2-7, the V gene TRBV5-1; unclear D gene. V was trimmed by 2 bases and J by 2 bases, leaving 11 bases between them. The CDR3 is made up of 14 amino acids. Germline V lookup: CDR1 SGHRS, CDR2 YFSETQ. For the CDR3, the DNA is TGCGCCAGCAGCTTCGATGTTGCCACCTACGAGCAGTACTTC. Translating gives CASSFDVATYEQYF.

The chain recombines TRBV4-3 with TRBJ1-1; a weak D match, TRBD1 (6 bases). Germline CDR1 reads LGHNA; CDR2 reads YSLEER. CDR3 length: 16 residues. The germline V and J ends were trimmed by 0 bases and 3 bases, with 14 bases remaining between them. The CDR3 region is CASSQDPTGIYTEAFF. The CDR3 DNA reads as TGCGCCAGCAGCCAAGACCCTACAGGGATCTACACTGAAGCTTTCTTT.

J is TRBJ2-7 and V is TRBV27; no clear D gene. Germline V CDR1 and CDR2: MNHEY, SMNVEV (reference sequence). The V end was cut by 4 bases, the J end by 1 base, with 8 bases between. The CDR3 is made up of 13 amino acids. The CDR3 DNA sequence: TGTGCCAGCAGTTACACAAAATCCTACGAGCAGTACTTC. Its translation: CASSYTKSYEQYF.

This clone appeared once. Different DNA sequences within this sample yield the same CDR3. CDR3 loop: CAWSVMETEAFF. The CDR3, as DNA: TGTGCCTGGAGTGTAATGGAGACTGAAGCTTTCTTT. The V call is TRBV30, the J call TRBJ1-1; D not resolved. From germline, CDR1 is GTSNPN and CDR2 SVGIG (reference sequence). The length of the CDR3 is 12 residues. The V end lost 0 bases, the J end lost 5 bases, and 7 bases lay between the germline ends.

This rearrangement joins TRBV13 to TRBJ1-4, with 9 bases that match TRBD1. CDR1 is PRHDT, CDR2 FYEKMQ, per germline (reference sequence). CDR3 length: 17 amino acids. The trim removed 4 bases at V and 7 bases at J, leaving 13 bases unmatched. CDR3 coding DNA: TGTGCCAGCAGCTCCGCTCCCGGGACAGGGCGAAGTGAAAAACTGTTTTTT. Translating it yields CASSSAPGTGRSEKLFF.

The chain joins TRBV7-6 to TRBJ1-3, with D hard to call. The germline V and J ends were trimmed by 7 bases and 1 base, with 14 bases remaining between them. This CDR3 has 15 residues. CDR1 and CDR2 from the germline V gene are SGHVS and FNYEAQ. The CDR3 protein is CASIPSLGSGNTIYF. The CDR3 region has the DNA TGTGCCAGCATCCCTAGTCTGGGGTCTGGAAACACCATATATTTT.

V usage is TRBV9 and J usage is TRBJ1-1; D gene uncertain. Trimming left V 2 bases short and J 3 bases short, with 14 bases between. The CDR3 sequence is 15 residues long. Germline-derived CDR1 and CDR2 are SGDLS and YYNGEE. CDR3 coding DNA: TGTGCCAGCAGCGTCTCAGGTACTCCCCACACTGAAGCTTTCTTT. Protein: CASSVSGTPHTEAFF. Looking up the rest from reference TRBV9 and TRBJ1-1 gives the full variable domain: DSGVTQTPKHLITATGQRVTLRCSPRSGDLSVYWYQQSLDQGLQFLIQYYNGEERAKGNILERFSAQQFPDLHSELNLSSLELGDSALYFCASSVSGTPHTEAFFGQGTRLTVV.